A selection of T cell receptor beta chains follows, all from one sample in a study of lymphopenia after photon versus proton radiotherapy. Generated by immunoSEQ multiplex PCR, the TCRdb table keeps only in-frame clones and is missing some. The sample lists around 30,000 clones; almost 90% were seen once. The specimen comprised peripheral blood, sampled from a patient treated with photon-based radiotherapy. These receptors were collected from a woman in her forties or fifties with pancreatic cancer. The CDR3 runs from the conserved cysteine through the conserved F or W. The order of the fields is V gene, D gene, J gene, CDR3 protein. The D gene is left open where the match is weak.

>TRBV7-6|TRBD2|TRBJ2-5
CASSFFSGSETQYF
>TRBV6-1|TRBD1|TRBJ1-5
CASTPGTAINQPQHF
>TRBV30|TRBD1|TRBJ1-5
CAWSIDRGVPYSNQPQHF
>TRBV7-2|.|TRBJ2-7
CASGASGYEQYF
>TRBV28|.|TRBJ2-2
CASTTAGANTGELFF
>TRBV5-1|TRBD1|TRBJ2-7
CASSLDVTGTYEQYF
>TRBV29-1|.|TRBJ2-1
CSVSSSGIAGGGEQFF
>TRBV29-1|.|TRBJ2-1
CSVIRPQQVINNEQFF
>TRBV21-1|.|TRBJ2-1
CASSSFRERQGSGGPWNEQFF
>TRBV28|.|TRBJ2-7
CASSSSRWGLKYEQYF
>TRBV7-2|TRBD2|TRBJ2-7
CASSLALAGEGEQYF
>TRBV7-9|TRBD1|TRBJ1-2
CASSSTGTEYGYTF
>TRBV2|TRBD1|TRBJ1-5
CASPPRTGEKYSNQPQHF
>TRBV11-2|.|TRBJ2-7
CASSLAGSEQYF
>TRBV5-5|.|TRBJ2-1
CASSLAELEQFF
>TRBV7-3|TRBD1|TRBJ1-4
CASSPHRTGGPMGNEKLFF
>TRBV27|.|TRBJ2-7
CASSSRASLNYEQYF
>TRBV4-1|TRBD1|TRBJ1-1
CASSQPDRVAFF
>TRBV6-5|.|TRBJ1-6
CASTPRGHNSPLHF
>TRBV6-5|TRBD1|TRBJ2-3
CAGESGQTSTDTQYF
>TRBV6-5|TRBD1|TRBJ2-3
CASSYSWTGITDTQYF
>TRBV9|.|TRBJ2-7
CASSVAQDYEQYF
>TRBV10-1|TRBD2|TRBJ2-7
CASSESGLASHEQYF
>TRBV7-9|TRBD2|TRBJ2-1
CASSLVLAGNYNEQFF
>TRBV19|TRBD1|TRBJ1-5
CASSISRDRVHQPQHF
>TRBV5-4|.|TRBJ2-5
CASSLVSAGQETQYF
>TRBV18|TRBD1|TRBJ2-7
CASSPLGGTGVHEQYF
>TRBV4-2|.|TRBJ2-6
CASSQDQAQLGANVLTF
>TRBV29-1|TRBD2|TRBJ2-2
CSVDSGLAGETGELFF
>TRBV28|.|TRBJ2-1
CASSLIGTYNEQFF
>TRBV5-1|.|TRBJ2-1
CASSWALELEQFF
>TRBV7-2|TRBD1|TRBJ1-4
CASSPRTTGAPLHF
>TRBV30|.|TRBJ2-2
CAWSVGSTGELFF
>TRBV28|.|TRBJ1-1
CASSRVVLGTEAFF
>TRBV9|TRBD1|TRBJ2-1
CASSVVDRGRNGEQFF
>TRBV5-6|.|TRBJ2-2
CASSLGSGNTGELFF
>TRBV7-2|TRBD2|TRBJ2-7
CASSLGLAGAPYEQYF
>TRBV7-2|TRBD1|TRBJ1-4
CASSRDRGHTEKLFF
>TRBV5-1|.|TRBJ1-4
CASSDNNEKLFF
>TRBV6-6|.|TRBJ2-7
CATQVRSEAYEQYF
>TRBV6-1|.|TRBJ2-1
CASSFRGEQFF
>TRBV7-2|.|TRBJ2-7
CASSLNPRGEQYF
>TRBV19|.|TRBJ2-1
CASRGLSSYNEQFF